The clone carrying this TCR beta chain was counted a few times. Its cognate antigen is unknown. TCRdb used MiXCR to reprocess the reads, holding one entry per CDR3 protein. The sample holds about 63,000 distinct CDR3 sequences, just over 20% seen once. The data derive from a study of T cell repertoires in cytomegalovirus infection. The wider study: Public signatures in TCR beta pointed to CMV infection and matching HLA type.

Findings and caveats of the study: Carriers of CMV and the relevant HLA type were discriminated by public TCR beta frequency.

The J segment lost 5 bases and the V segment lost 5 bases, leaving 11 bases of the junction unmatched. The CDR3 covers 15 residues. CDR1 is SEHNR and CDR2 is FQNEAQ in the germline V gene (reference sequence). This TCR was sampled from a human donor in good health (CMV status not recorded). Some clones in this sample may be carry-over from other donors' samples. Sequenced material: CD8+ T cells from cultured PBMCs, taken from culture after CMV antigen stimulation. V and J are TRBV7-9 and TRBJ2-5, with 7 bases matching TRBD1. The CDR3 protein is CASSHATDRLETQYF. For the CDR3, the DNA is TGTGCCAGCAGCCATGCTACGGACAGGCTGGAGACCCAGTACTTC.